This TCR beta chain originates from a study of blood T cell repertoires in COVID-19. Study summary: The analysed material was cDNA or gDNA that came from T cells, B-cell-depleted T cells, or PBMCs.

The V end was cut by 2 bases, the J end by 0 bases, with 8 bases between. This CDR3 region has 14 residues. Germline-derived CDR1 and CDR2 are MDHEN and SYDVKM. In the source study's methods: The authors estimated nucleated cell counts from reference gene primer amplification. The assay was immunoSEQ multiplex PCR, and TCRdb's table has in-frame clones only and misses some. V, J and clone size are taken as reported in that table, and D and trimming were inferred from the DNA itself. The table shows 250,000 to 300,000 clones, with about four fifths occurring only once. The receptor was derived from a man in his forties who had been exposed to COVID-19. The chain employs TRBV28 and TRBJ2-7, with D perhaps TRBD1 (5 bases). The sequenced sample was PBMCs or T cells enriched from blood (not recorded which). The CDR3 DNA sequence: TGTGCCAGCAGTTTAAGGGGTATCTCCTACGAGCAGTACTTC. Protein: CASSLRGISYEQYF.